The rows below give T cell receptor beta chains drawn from one sample of a study of cytomegalovirus exposure and HLA in healthy donors. TCRdb's table, derived via immunoSEQ multiplex PCR, lists solely in-frame clones and lacks some. The data show about 56,000 clones, roughly four fifths seen once. What was sequenced was PBMCs. The source of these receptors is a man aged 35 to 55 in good health and CMV-seronegative. CDR3s include the opening cysteine and the closing phenylalanine or tryptophan. D genes are given only for firm matches. Size values are once, few and many counts, or a class for expanded clones, and some rows have none.

V gene	D gene	clone size	CDR3 length	J gene	CDR3 protein	CDR3 DNA
TRBV7-2	TRBD1	once	16	TRBJ1-4	CASSLDPGQGAQKLFF	TGTGCCAGCAGCTTGGACCCGGGACAGGGGGCTCAAAAACTGTTTTTT
TRBV6-5	TRBD1	few	14	TRBJ1-4	CASSDGQGGEKLFF	TGTGCCAGCAGTGACGGACAGGGAGGAGAAAAACTGTTTTTT
TRBV9	.	.	16	TRBJ2-1	CASSVGYKPLSNEQFF	TGTGCCAGCAGCGTAGGATATAAGCCCCTGTCAAATGAGCAGTTCTTC
TRBV2	.	.	13	TRBJ2-2	CASSDPVSGELFF	TGTGCCAGCAGTGACCCAGTCTCCGGGGAGCTGTTTTTT
TRBV10-3	TRBD1	.	18	TRBJ1-3	CAISEGTGYRHTGNTIYF	TGTGCCATCAGTGAAGGGACAGGTTACCGTCATACTGGAAACACCATATATTTT
TRBV11-1	TRBD2	.	14	TRBJ2-5	CASSPGGDQETQYF	TGTGCCAGCAGCCCCGGGGGGGACCAAGAGACCCAGTACTTC
TRBV27	.	once	15	TRBJ1-4	CASRRQTQTNEKLFF	TGTGCCAGCAGGAGACAAACACAAACTAATGAAAAACTGTTTTTT
TRBV6-6	.	.	13	TRBJ2-7	CASTETMIYEQYF	TGTGCCAGCACCGAGACTATGATTTACGAGCAGTACTTC
TRBV28	TRBD1	.	14	TRBJ1-6	CASSLHRGNSPLHF	TGTGCCAGCAGTTTACACAGGGGTAATTCACCCCTCCACTTT
TRBV5-1	TRBD1	.	16	TRBJ2-4	CASSLAGTGDKNIQYF	TGCGCCAGCAGCTTGGCCGGGACAGGGGACAAAAACATTCAGTACTTC
TRBV5-1	TRBD1	.	15	TRBJ2-2	CASSLTTGDTGELFF	TGCGCCAGCAGCTTGACGACAGGGGACACCGGGGAGCTGTTTTTT
TRBV2	.	.	15	TRBJ1-2	CASSEMGTTNYGYTF	TGTGCCAGCAGTGAAATGGGCACCACTAACTATGGCTACACCTTC
TRBV7-3	.	.	13	TRBJ2-5	CASSFGGRETQYF	TGTGCCAGCAGCTTTGGCGGGCGGGAGACCCAGTACTTC
TRBV11-2	.	once	13	TRBJ1-1	CASSPYLNTEAFF	TGTGCCAGCAGCCCCTACCTGAACACTGAAGCTTTCTTT
TRBV10-2	.	few	13	TRBJ1-1	CASTPGGGTEAFF	TGCGCCAGCACCCCGGGGGGAGGTACTGAAGCTTTCTTT
TRBV10-3	TRBD1	once	14	TRBJ2-3	CAIRATGDTDTQYF	TGTGCCATCAGGGCGACAGGGGACACAGATACGCAGTATTTT
TRBV2	TRBD1	.	15	TRBJ2-1	CASNVQGALDNEQFF	TGTGCCAGCAACGTACAGGGGGCGCTGGACAATGAGCAGTTCTTC
TRBV7-3	.	.	22	TRBJ1-5	CASSLMRTNWAGRTLILQPQHF	TGTGCCAGCAGCTTAATGCGAACAAATTGGGCAGGAAGAACACTTATTCTTCAGCCCCAGCATTTT
TRBV6-1	.	.	14	TRBJ1-2	CASSEVDRSYGYTF	TGTGCCAGCAGTGAAGTAGACAGGTCCTATGGCTACACCTTC
TRBV7-2	.	once	15	TRBJ1-5	CASSLTGTTNQPQHF	TGTGCCAGCAGCTTAACCGGGACAACCAATCAGCCCCAGCATTTT
TRBV2	TRBD2	.	16	TRBJ2-1	CASSVASGGYYNEQFF	TGTGCCAGCAGTGTCGCTAGCGGGGGGTACTACAATGAGCAGTTCTTC
TRBV5-1	.	.	14	TRBJ1-2	CASSLDPWQEGYAF	TGCGCCAGCAGCTTGGACCCATGGCAGGAAGGCTACGCCTTC
TRBV2	.	.	13	TRBJ1-2	CASSARLNYGYTF	TGTGCCAGCAGTGCCAGGCTTAACTATGGCTACACCTTC
TRBV27	TRBD1	.	19	TRBJ1-5	CASSLSNGTGPSYNQPQHF	TGTGCCAGCAGTTTATCCAACGGGACAGGCCCTTCTTACAATCAGCCCCAGCATTTT
TRBV27	.	.	17	TRBJ2-3	CASSSLTGPGITDTQYF	TGTGCCAGCAGTTCTCTGACAGGCCCGGGGATCACAGATACGCAGTATTTT
TRBV19	TRBD2	.	15	TRBJ2-3	CASSSLAGGTDTQYF	TGTGCCAGTAGTTCGCTAGCGGGGGGCACAGATACGCAGTATTTT
TRBV5-6	.	.	15	TRBJ2-7	CASSLGPGSYDEQYF	TGTGCCAGCAGCTTGGGCCCTGGGAGCTACGACGAGCAGTACTTC
TRBV19	TRBD1	.	14	TRBJ1-2	CASSRGDSRYGYTF	TGTGCCAGTAGTAGGGGGGACAGCCGCTATGGCTACACCTTC
TRBV18	.	.	15	TRBJ1-2	CASSPPARGNYGYTF	TGTGCCAGCTCACCACCAGCGCGGGGTAACTATGGCTACACCTTC